The subject of this entry is one TCR beta chain. The antigen this receptor binds is unknown. No much larger clone exists at a distance of one base, and base qualities are not known. The entry originates in a study of blood T cell repertoires in COVID-19 (dated by TCRdb to the early 2020s). Notes on the research overall: Samples covering the acute and convalescent phases of COVID-19 were provided by collaborators in the United States, Italy and Spain. The material from the prospective study consisted of cDNA or gDNA derived from T cells, B-cell-depleted T cells, or PBMCs. The dataset comprised deeply sampled blood TCRbeta repertoires from subjects exposed to, actively infected with, or recovered from COVID-19. The repertoires were released in a freely available public database meant as a resource for research on the immune response to SARS-CoV-2. The samples were drawn from the first 160 participants of the ongoing ImmuneRACE study and from some 1,300 subjects provided by 6 global collaborators. Sample metadata almost always included a de-identified subject ID, COVID-19 status, age in years and sex. Where available, HLA class I and class II types were obtained from metadata supplied by the sample provider rather than from assay-based typing.

The immunoSEQ Assay, a bias-controlled multiplex PCR, was used to amplify TCRbeta CDR3 regions from genomic DNA. The paper's data handling went like this. Nucleated cell counts per sample were estimated from amplification of reference gene primers within the assay. To quantify the absolute abundance of each unique TCRbeta CDR3 rearrangement, sequence reads were collapsed and filtered. Productive Simpson clonality was computed per sample as the square root of Simpson's diversity index over productive rearrangements. Drawn from immuneACCESS, this table holds only the in-frame rearrangements with V and J called that TCRdb kept. Clones are partly lost; checked studies trace under half to an unresolved V gene and leave the rest unexplained. V and J calls and clone size are given by that table; D and trimming were obtained from the DNA. Present in this sample are around 290,000 clones, 86% of which were seen just once. The ten largest clonotypes hold around 13% of the sample.

In Seattle, one collaborating source enrolled patients while the infection was active and tracked those patients longitudinally over the course of disease. The collaborating institutions used their own protocols to collect whole blood in K2EDTA tubes. For TCRbeta analysis, collaborator samples were shipped as frozen whole blood, as isolated PBMCs, or as DNA extracted from either sample type. Broad study findings and their caveats: The amount of clinical and demographic metadata varied by source and participant and was provided uncurated.

Trimmed from V: 2 bases; trimmed from J: 7 bases; junction bases lacking a gene match: 9. From the cysteine up to the phenylalanine, the CDR3 has a length of 16 residues. Only CDR3 DNA is held: 48 bases, read in frame from base 1. The germline V gene (reference sequence) sets CDR1 to GTSNPN and CDR2 to SVGIG. Here the chain combines TRBV30 and TRBJ1-6; 9 bases in between match TRBD1. What was sequenced was peripheral blood. The sequence derives from a woman between 65 and 79 years old with COVID-19, enrolled during active disease. The CDR3 region reads CAWSHKTGTGNSPLHF. The DNA reads TGTGCCTGGAGTCATAAAACCGGGACAGGGAATTCACCCCTCCACTTT.